The present T cell receptor beta chain was sequenced within a study of blood T cell repertoires in COVID-19. Measured with immunoSEQ multiplex PCR; TCRdb has only the in-frame clones, and not every one. This table has around 470,000 clones, roughly 89% appearing once. Germline-derived CDR1 and CDR2 are SGHRS and YFSETQ. The CDR3 has 12 residues. V lost 4 bases to trimming and J lost 10 bases, with 12 bases between them. This chain uses TRBV5-1 with TRBJ2-1; possible D gene TRBD1, 6 bases. The sample taken for sequencing was peripheral blood. This TCR derives from a man between 18 and 29 years old with COVID-19, enrolled during active disease. CDR3 sequence (DNA): TGCGCCAGCAGCCGCGGACAGTTCGAGCAGTTCTTC. Its translation is CASSRGQFEQFF.